This T cell receptor (beta chain) emerged from a study of PD-L1 blockade in urothelial cancer. Study-level background: About 90% of the roughly 30 patients were men whose urothelial cancer was bladder-origin.

Points on this clone: Antigen: not known.

Findings and limits, study-wide: TCR clonality was measured in pretreatment peripheral blood. Clonality below the median predicted better survival.

In germline, CDR1 is SGHTA, CDR2 FQGNSA. Trimming pared 7 bases from V and 1 base from J, leaving 13 bases between. The CDR3 has 14 residues. Every patient provided from 1 to 8 samples, collected pretreatment and on-treatment. TCRdb keeps only in-frame clones here, not all; method: immunoSEQ multiplex PCR. The table has about 71,000 clones, roughly 91% seen once. This chain links TRBV7-2 with TRBJ1-1, with no clear D. This sequence originates from a man aged 55 to 70 with urothelial cancer. This specimen was PBMCs, taken around atezolizumab (anti-PD-L1) treatment. In nucleotides, the CDR3 is TGTGCCAGCAACAAAGCGCCCGGGAACACTGAAGCTTTCTTT. Translation: CASNKAPGNTEAFF.